The following is a TCR beta chain sequence with its context. The data are from a study of STAT5B mutations in CD4+ large granular lymphocyte leukemia. Assay: immunoSEQ multiplex PCR; the TCRdb copy retains only in-frame clones and omits some. This sample has about 18,000 clones, with around 85% found just once. The sample consisted of CD4+ T cells from blood buffy coats. This TCR was sampled from a human donor in good health.

DNA for the CDR3: TGTGCCAGCAGCTCTTCAACCGGGACTAGCCGCACCGGGGAGCTGTTTTTT. This codes for CASSSSTGTSRTGELFF. The genes are TRBV9 and TRBJ2-2, with 9 positions matching TRBD2. The CDR3 has 17 amino acids. CDR1 is SGDLS, CDR2 YYNGEE, per germline. Trimming at V came to 4 bases and at J to 4 bases, leaving 11 bases not matched to a gene.